Shown below are 21 T cell receptor beta chains from a single sample sequenced in a study of Graves' ophthalmopathy and Graves' hyperthyroidism. Amplification targeted the TCR beta CDR3 regions, with RNA transcripts as the source material. RT-PCR in the first round used HTBI primers; a second-round multiplex PCR followed. In TCRdb, the multiplex PCR reads were re-called with MiXCR into one record per CDR3 protein. The sample has a few hundred thousand distinct CDR3 sequences, 15% seen once. The sequencing sample was made of peripheral blood. The receptors were sampled from a woman aged 18-35 years with stable Graves' hyperthyroidism.

This clonotype was seen at least ten times. The V call is TRBV2, the J call TRBJ2-7; D is possibly TRBD2 (6 bases). V lost 7 bases and J lost 0, with 13 bases in between. In germline, CDR1 is SNHLY, CDR2 FYNNEI. The length of the CDR3 is 14 residues. The DNA of the CDR3 is TGTGCCAGCATTTCGGGGACTCTCTCCTACGAGCAGTACTTC. Protein product: CASISGTLSYEQYF.

The sample holds many counts of this clonotype. The V call is TRBV19, the J call TRBJ1-1; D remains ambiguous. V dropped 1 base and J dropped 7 bases, with 4 bases sitting between them. CDR3 length: 11 amino acids. CDR1 is LNHDA, CDR2 SQIVND, per germline (reference sequence). The CDR3 DNA reads as TGTGCCAGTAGTATAGGGCTTGAAGCTTTCTTT. Protein sequence: CASSIGLEAFF.

Ten or more counts support this clonotype. The chain is built from TRBV2 and TRBJ1-6; 8 bases align to TRBD1. Losses at the gene ends were 7 bases for V and 8 bases for J; bases not matched to a gene: 10. The germline V gene has CDR1 SNHLY and CDR2 FYNNEI. The CDR3 has 15 residues. CDR3 protein: CASKMREQGDSPLHF. In DNA form, the CDR3 reads TGTGCCAGCAAAATGAGGGAACAGGGGGATTCACCCCTCCACTTT.

This clonotype was detected many times. This chain uses TRBV7-8 with TRBJ1-2; the D gene is possibly TRBD1 (6 bases). Germline V gene sequence: CDR1 SGHVS, CDR2 FQNEAQ. The V end lost 5 bases, the J end lost 5 bases, and 15 bases lay between the germline ends. The CDR3 spans 14 residues. DNA for the CDR3: TGTGCCAGCAGCGTGGGGGGCGGCGGGTATGGCTACACCTTC. It encodes CASSVGGGGYGYTF. Looking up the rest from reference TRBV7-8 and TRBJ1-2 gives the full variable domain: GAGVSQSPRYKVAKRGQDVALRCDPISGHVSLFWYQQALGQGPEFLTYFQNEAQLDKSGLPSDRFFAERPEGSVSTLKIQRTQQEDSAVYLCASSVGGGGYGYTFGSGTRLTVV.

This clonotype was counted at least ten times. The CDR3: CASTGGGQSTEAFF. The CDR3 bases are TGTGCCAGTACAGGAGGGGGCCAGAGCACTGAAGCTTTCTTT. The gene calls are TRBV19 and TRBJ1-1; 7 bases match TRBD1. Trimming took 7 bases from V and 4 from J; bases not matched to a gene: 9. The CDR3 extends over 14 amino acids. CDR1 and CDR2 (germline): LNHDA, SQIVND (reference sequence).

In this sample, this clonotype turned up many times. This rearrangement joins TRBV20-1 to TRBJ1-2, with a tentative D call TRBD1 (5 bases). The CDR3 sequence is 15 residues long. Germline CDR1 DFQATT, CDR2 SNEGSKA (reference sequence). V lost 3 bases, J lost 1 base, and 15 bases lay in between. The CDR3 nucleotides read TGCAGTGCTAGCCCACCCTGGGGGGTTAACTATGGCTACACCTTC. Amino acid sequence: CSASPPWGVNYGYTF.

The chain carries TRBV20-1 and TRBJ2-7, with D possibly TRBD2 on 6 matching bases. CDR3 length equals 14 residues. Trimming left V 0 bases short and J 5 bases short, with 14 bases between. The germline V gene has CDR1 DFQATT and CDR2 SNEGSKA (reference sequence). CDR3 protein: CSARDWRGEDEQYF. CDR3 DNA sequence: TGCAGTGCTAGAGATTGGCGCGGGGAGGACGAGCAGTACTTC.

This clonotype was seen at least ten times. The chain is built from TRBV7-3 and TRBJ2-2, with 9 bases lining up with TRBD2. The germline V gene has CDR1 SGHTA and CDR2 FQGTGA. The trim removed 6 bases at V and 7 bases at J, leaving 9 bases unmatched. The CDR3 is 15 residues long. CDR3 in amino acids: CASSFWRGGIGELFF. The CDR3, as DNA: TGTGCCAGCAGTTTTTGGCGGGGGGGCATCGGGGAGCTGTTTTTT.

The chain couples TRBV28 to TRBJ1-3; 7 nucleotides agree with TRBD1. Germline CDR1 is MDHEN and CDR2 is SYDVKM. The V and J ends lost 8 bases and 0 bases, in that order; junction bases with no gene match: 10. The CDR3 contains 16 residues. The CDR3 DNA follows: TGTGCCAGCTTTCAGCTGGGACAGAGCTCTGGAAACACCATATATTTT. This gives the protein CASFQLGQSSGNTIYF.

This clonotype was counted many times. V gene TRBV5-1 combines with J gene TRBJ1-1; TRBD1 agrees at 11 bases. V shed 3 bases, J shed 1 base, and the junction held 8 bases outside the gene matches. The germline V gene encodes CDR1 SGHRS and CDR2 YFSETQ. The CDR3 is 17 amino acids. The CDR3: CASSSGDRGRENTEAFF. In nucleotides, the CDR3 is TGCGCCAGCAGCTCGGGGGACAGGGGGAGGGAGAACACTGAAGCTTTCTTT.

This clonotype was recorded many times. V usage is TRBV20-1 and J usage is TRBJ2-5; D gene uncertain. Germline CDR1 reads DFQATT; CDR2 reads SNEGSKA (reference sequence). The CDR3 length is 13 residues. The ends were cut back, 0 bases at V and 5 bases at J, with 10 bases in the middle. As DNA, the CDR3 is TGCAGTGCTAGAGAAGGAACTGGGGAGACCCAGTACTTC. Translation gives CSAREGTGETQYF.

This clonotype has ten or more counts. The V call is TRBV9, the J call TRBJ1-2; D unresolved. The CDR3 covers 16 residues. V dropped 0 bases and J dropped 0 bases, with 12 bases sitting between them. Germline assignment: CDR1 SGDLS and CDR2 YYNGEE. The DNA of the CDR3 is TGTGCCAGCAGCGTAGGGGGTAGGCTATCTAACTATGGCTACACCTTC. Translating gives CASSVGGRLSNYGYTF.

The chain employs TRBV12-3 or TRBV12-4 and TRBJ1-1; a possible D gene is TRBD1 (5 bases). V was trimmed by 3 bases and J by 5 bases, leaving 13 bases between them. CDR3 length: 14 amino acids. The CDR3 nucleotides read TGTGCCAGCAGTTTCCTATTGGGGGGGACTGAAGCTTTCTTT. This gives the protein CASSFLLGGTEAFF.

This clonotype was observed at least ten times. The rearrangement joins TRBV27 to TRBJ1-1, with 8 bases fitting TRBD1. This CDR3 region has 16 residues. V was pared by 5 bases and J by 1 base, with 9 bases of the junction left unmatched. Per the germline V gene, CDR1 is MNHEY and CDR2 is SMNVEV (reference sequence). CDR3 bases: TGTGCCAGCAGTCCGGGACAGGTCCTTTCGAACACTGAAGCTTTCTTT. Its translation is CASSPGQVLSNTEAFF.

This clonotype showed up many times. The chain is built from TRBV2 and TRBJ1-2; the match to TRBD1 covers 10 bases. V lost 7 bases and J lost 6; bases outside the gene matches: 5. CDR3 size: 13 residues. Germline V gives CDR1 SNHLY, CDR2 FYNNEI. The CDR3 loop is CASKLTGGDGYTF. The CDR3 DNA reads as TGTGCCAGCAAATTGACAGGGGGCGATGGCTACACCTTC.

This clonotype was counted ten times or more. This chain links TRBV20-1 with TRBJ1-5; D not certain. The V end lost 0 bases, the J end lost 3 bases, and 12 bases lay between the germline ends. Germline V gene data show CDR1 as DFQATT and CDR2 as SNEGSKA (reference sequence). This CDR3 is built from 15 residues. The chain's CDR3 is CSARDRRHINQPQHF. The CDR3 nucleotides are TGCAGTGCTAGAGATAGGCGACACATCAATCAGCCCCAGCATTTT.

As concerns this clonotype: A much larger clone sits a single nucleotide away, making a read error possible. The rearrangement uses TRBV2 and TRBJ1-1; D call uncertain. The CDR3 has 14 residues. CDR1 and CDR2 from the germline V gene are SNHLY and FYNNEI. The CDR3 DNA is TGTGCCAGCACTTTACGAGGTCTCAACACTGAAGCTTGCTTT. Protein: CASTLRGLNTEACF.

This clonotype has a count of ten or more. The chain employs TRBV10-3 and TRBJ1-2; D is undetermined. Germline loops: CDR1 ENHRY, CDR2 SYGVKD. The CDR3 spans 16 residues. Trimming cost V 2 bases and J 6 bases, with 19 bases left between them. The CDR3 region is CAISEGRKALHDGYTF. CDR3 nucleotides: TGTGCCATCAGTGAGGGGCGGAAGGCCCTACACGATGGCTACACCTTC.

This clonotype occurred many times. V and J are TRBV19 and TRBJ2-7; weak D call: TRBD2 (6 bases). The germline CDR1 and CDR2 sequences are LNHDA and SQIVND (reference sequence). CDR3 length equals 15 residues. V was clipped by 10 bases and J by 3 bases, with 22 bases between them. The CDR3 region has the DNA TGTGCCACCTCGATCAACGCGGGGTTAGGCTACGAGCAGTACTTC. Encoded protein: CATSINAGLGYEQYF.

This clonotype was seen repeatedly, ten times or more. V gene TRBV11-2 combines with J gene TRBJ1-6, with D tentatively TRBD1 (5 bases). Trimming stripped 2 bases from V and 7 bases from J, with 15 bases between. The CDR3 extends over 16 amino acids. CDR1 and CDR2 from the germline V gene are SGHAT and FQNNGV. The CDR3 here is CASSLLGDRGNSPLHF. CDR3 DNA: TGTGCCAGCAGCTTATTGGGGGATCGTGGGAATTCACCCCTCCACTTT.

This clonotype was recorded at least ten times. The genes are TRBV9 and TRBJ1-1; D gene uncertain. Germline V CDR1 and CDR2: SGDLS, YYNGEE. CDR3 length equals 16 residues. V was shortened by 4 bases and J by 3 bases, with 19 bases between the two germline ends. The CDR3 region is CASSPGGGWSDTEAFF. In DNA form, the CDR3 reads TGTGCCAGCAGCCCAGGCGGAGGGTGGTCAGACACTGAAGCTTTCTTT.